The present TCR beta chain was sequenced within a study of cytotoxic CD8 clonotypes in ibrutinib-treated CLL. Whole-study findings and limits: Clonality was elevated at ibrutinib response and had returned toward baseline at progression.

Some clones are missing from TCRdb's copy, which holds only in-frame ones; the method was immunoSEQ multiplex PCR. The sample contains some 15,000 clones, around 67% of which appear only once. This CDR3 contains 15 residues. V was cut by 1 base and J by 1 base, with 10 bases left in between. Germline loops: CDR1 SGHVS, CDR2 FQNEAQ. As for this clone: The antigen is not known.

Sample: PBMCs, taken before ibrutinib treatment. The source is a human donor with chronic lymphocytic leukemia. This chain links TRBV7-8 with TRBJ1-1; D not certain. The CDR3 DNA is TGTGCCAGCAGCTTAGGGCAGGTTACGAACACTGAAGCTTTCTTT. This sequence encodes CASSLGQVTNTEAFF.